This TCR beta chain comes out of a study of blood T cell repertoires in COVID-19. Study-level information: T cells, B-cell-depleted T cells, or PBMCs supplied cDNA or gDNA.

Germline CDR1 reads KGHSH; CDR2 reads LQKENI. This CDR3 contains 14 residues. V gave up 3 bases and J gave up 5 bases, with 10 bases separating them. TCRdb's copy holds only in-frame clones and misses some; the assay was immunoSEQ multiplex PCR. The table records about 130,000 clones, about 87% of them present only once. The rearrangement joins TRBV18 to TRBJ2-2; D is undetermined. Sequencing input: peripheral blood. This receptor was obtained from a woman aged 60-75 years with acute or convalescent COVID-19. Here the CDR3 reads CASSPTLTTGELFF. CDR3 sequence (DNA): TGTGCCAGCTCACCTACTCTGACTACCGGGGAGCTGTTTTTT.